The source of this T cell receptor beta chain is a study of CD8+ T cells in alopecia areata. Notes on the study in general: Scalp sample sequencing also detects resident alphabeta T cells of normal skin. Among the 100 top clones, expanded CD8+ clones, like scalp clonality, were significantly decreased by tofacitinib.

Note on this clone: What it binds is unknown.

It was cDNA, reverse transcribed from extracted RNA, that served as the sequencing template. Method: immunoSEQ multiplex PCR; TCRdb's copy keeps in-frame clones and lacks some. The table shows about 210,000 clones, with 35% to 45% occurring only once. The V end lost 3 bases, the J end lost 1 base, and 15 bases lay between the germline ends. From germline, CDR1 is MGHRA and CDR2 YSYEKL. This CDR3 contains 16 residues. The treatment denotes: oral pan-JAK inhibitor, 5-10 mg twice daily. Peripheral blood and lesional scalp punch biopsies were taken from alopecia areata patients. The sequence was obtained from a human donor with alopecia areata. V and J are TRBV4-1 and TRBJ2-5; D possibly uses TRBD1 or TRBD2 (5 bases each). Sequencing was performed on CD4+ T cells sorted from blood, taken at week 34, from a patient treated with tofacitinib. The CDR3 DNA reads as TGCGCCAGCAGCCACGGGGACCGCCAGACCCAAGAGACCCAGTACTTC. Encoded protein: CASSHGDRQTQETQYF.